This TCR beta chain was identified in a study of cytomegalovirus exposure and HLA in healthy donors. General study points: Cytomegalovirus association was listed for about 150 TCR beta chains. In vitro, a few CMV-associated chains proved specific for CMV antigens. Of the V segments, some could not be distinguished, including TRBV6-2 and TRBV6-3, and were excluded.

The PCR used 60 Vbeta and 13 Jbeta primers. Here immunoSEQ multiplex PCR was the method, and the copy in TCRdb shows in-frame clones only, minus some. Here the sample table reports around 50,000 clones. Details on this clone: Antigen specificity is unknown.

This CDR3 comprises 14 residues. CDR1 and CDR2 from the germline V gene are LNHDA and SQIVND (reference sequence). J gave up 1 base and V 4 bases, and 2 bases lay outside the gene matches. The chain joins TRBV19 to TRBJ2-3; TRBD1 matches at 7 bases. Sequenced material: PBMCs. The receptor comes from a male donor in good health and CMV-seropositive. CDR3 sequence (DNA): TGTGCCAGTAGTACCGGACAGGGCACAGATACGCAGTATTTT. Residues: CASSTGQGTDTQYF.